Below are 18 T cell receptor beta chains sequenced from a single sample in a study of T cells in Graves' hyperthyroidism and ophthalmopathy. RNA transcripts yielded amplified TCR beta CDR3 regions. The primer set for the first-round RT-PCR of the TCR CDR3 was HTBI. TCRdb fed the multiplex PCR reads into MiXCR, producing one record per CDR3 protein. The sample shows over 650,000 distinct CDR3 sequences, roughly 45% of them seen only once. Specimen: peripheral blood or thyroid tissue (not recorded which). The receptors were sampled from an adult man with Graves' disease, either hyperthyroidism or ophthalmopathy (not recorded which).

This clonotype was recorded once. This clone may be a read error of a much larger clone one base away. The chain links TRBV29-1 to TRBJ1-2; 7 nucleotides line up with TRBD1. The CDR3 loop spans 14 amino acids. The germline gives CDR1 SQVTM, CDR2 ANQGSEA. CDR3 amino acids: CSVEAGGQLYCYTF. The CDR3 DNA reads TGCAGCGTTGAAGCGGGGGGACAGCTCTATTGCTACACCTTC. Combining the CDR3 with reference TRBV29-1 and TRBJ1-2 gives the whole variable domain SAVISQKPSRDICQRGTSLTIQCQVDSQVTMMFWYRQQPGQSLTLIATANQGSEATYESGFVIDKFPISRPNLTFSTLTVSNMSPEDSSIYLCSVEAGGQLYCYTFGSGTRLTVV.

This clonotype came up a few times. The chain combines TRBV5-1 with TRBJ1-1; a weak D match, TRBD1 (5 bases). From germline, CDR1 is SGHRS and CDR2 YFSETQ. The CDR3 is made up of 14 amino acids. Trimming took off 1 base at V and 4 bases at J, with 11 bases between the two ends. DNA for the CDR3: TGCGCCAGCAGCTTGATGCCAGGGACCACTGAAGCTTTCTTT. Translation gives CASSLMPGTTEAFF.

The V call is TRBV13, the J call TRBJ1-1; 7 positions agree with TRBD1. Germline trimming cut 5 bases from V and 5 bases from J; bases unmatched to any gene: 11. The germline gives CDR1 PRHDT, CDR2 FYEKMQ (reference sequence). The CDR3 has 15 residues. The CDR3 DNA sequence: TGTGCCAGCAGCAACCGACAGGGAGGGGGGACTGAAGCTTTCTTT. Amino acid sequence: CASSNRQGGGTEAFF.

The V and J genes are TRBV7-9 and TRBJ2-5; 9 nucleotides match TRBD2. This CDR3 is built from 16 residues. V shed 6 bases and J 1 base; nucleotides not matched to a gene: 9. CDR1 and CDR2 (germline): SEHNR, FQNEAQ (reference sequence). The CDR3, as DNA: TGTGCCAGCAGGCACCCCGGACTAGCGACCCAAGAGACCCAGTACTTC. Amino acid sequence: CASRHPGLATQETQYF.

The table lists this clonotype with a few counts. This chain uses TRBV15 with TRBJ1-4; 9 bases fit TRBD1. CDR3 length: 17 residues. V trimming: 1 base; J trimming: 7 bases; junction bases outside the gene matches: 10. CDR1 is LNHNV and CDR2 is YYDKDF in the germline V gene (reference sequence). DNA of the CDR3: TGTGCCACCAGCAGAGGTTTCCGGACAGGGGTGTTTGAAAAACTGTTTTTT. Translated: CATSRGFRTGVFEKLFF.

This clonotype was observed many times. The CDR3 DNA reads as TGTGCCAGCAGTGATTCCGGGACAGGGCCGTTTGGCTACACCTTC. Amino acid sequence: CASSDSGTGPFGYTF. This chain joins TRBV2 and TRBJ1-2, with 9 nucleotides matching TRBD1. There are 15 residues in the CDR3. J gave up 7 bases and V 3 bases, and 9 bases lay outside the gene matches. Germline assignment: CDR1 SNHLY and CDR2 FYNNEI.

To note about this clonotype: Possible read error: a much larger clone is one base away. The chain employs TRBV29-1 and TRBJ2-5; a possible D gene is TRBD2 (5 bases). Germline V lookup: CDR1 SQVTM, CDR2 ANQGSEA. The CDR3 totals 11 residues. The CDR3 nucleotides are TGCGGCGTTGGGAGCGAAGAGACCCAGTACTTC. Translating it yields CGVGSEETQYF.

V gene TRBV9 combines with J gene TRBJ1-1; 10 nucleotides align to TRBD1. The V gene end was trimmed by 3 bases and the J gene end by 4 bases; junction bases not matched to a gene: 3. Germline V lookup: CDR1 SGDLS, CDR2 YYNGEE. The CDR3 runs 14 residues. CDR3 DNA: TGTGCCAGCAGCGCGACAGGGGGCACCACTGAAGCTTTCTTT. Translating gives CASSATGGTTEAFF.

There are a few counts of this clonotype. The chain links TRBV10-3 to TRBJ1-5, with a possible D match to TRBD1 (5 bases). The V gene lost 10 bases and the J gene lost 2 bases, with 21 bases spanning the gap. CDR3 size: 16 residues. CDR1 and CDR2 (germline): ENHRY, SYGVKD. The CDR3 here is CASGLMTAHGNQPQHF. In DNA form, the CDR3 reads TGTGCCAGCGGTCTTATGACAGCGCATGGCAATCAGCCCCAGCATTTT.

The V call is TRBV14, the J call TRBJ1-1, with 10 positions matching TRBD1. CDR1 is SGHDN and CDR2 is FVKESK in the germline V gene. J was trimmed by 0 bases and V by 8 bases; bases with no gene match: 9. The CDR3 length is 16 residues. This CDR3 is CASSPRTGGMNTEAFF. The CDR3, as DNA: TGTGCCAGCTCACCCCGGACAGGGGGTATGAACACTGAAGCTTTCTTT. The full variable domain, with the rest looked up from reference TRBV14 and TRBJ1-1, is EAGVTQFPSHSVIEKGQTVTLRCDPISGHDNLYWYRRVMGKEIKFLLHFVKESKQDESGMPNNRFLAERTGGTYSTLKVQPAELEDSGVYFCASSPRTGGMNTEAFFGQGTRLTVV.

The rearrangement joins TRBV29-1 to TRBJ1-2, with TRBD1 as a possible D gene (5 bases). The CDR3 is 12 residues long. CDR1 is SQVTM and CDR2 is ANQGSEA in the germline V gene. Trimming cost V 7 bases and J 2 bases, with 11 bases left between them. The CDR3 nucleotides are TGCAGCGACGGGACGGGGAACTATGGCTACACCTTC. Translating it yields CSDGTGNYGYTF.

V usage is TRBV15 and J usage is TRBJ1-1, with D perhaps TRBD1 (6 bases). V was trimmed by 3 bases and J by 6 bases, leaving 11 bases between them. Germline V gene lookup returns CDR1 LNHNV and CDR2 YYDKDF (reference sequence). The CDR3 consists of 13 residues. The CDR3 is CATSSSGGPEAFF. CDR3 nucleotides: TGTGCCACCAGCAGTTCGGGGGGCCCTGAAGCTTTCTTT.

This clonotype was counted a few times. The rearrangement uses TRBV2 and TRBJ2-7, with a tentative D call TRBD1 (5 bases). V lost 6 bases, J lost 6 bases, and 21 bases lay in between. This CDR3 has 15 residues. Germline CDR1 reads SNHLY; CDR2 reads FYNNEI. CDR3 amino acids: CASRGAIDRTREQYF. The CDR3 DNA sequence: TGTGCCAGCAGGGGCGCGATCGACAGAACCCGCGAGCAGTACTTC. Full variable domain (remainder filled in from reference TRBV2 and TRBJ2-7): EPEVTQTPSHQVTQMGQEVILRCVPISNHLYFYWYRQILGQKVEFLVSFYNNEISEKSEIFDDQFSVERPDGSNFTLKIRSTKLEDSAMYFCASRGAIDRTREQYFGPGTRLTVT.

Only a few counts were recorded for this clonotype. The rearrangement uses TRBV2 and TRBJ1-4, with a possible D match to TRBD1 (5 bases). Germline V lookup: CDR1 SNHLY, CDR2 FYNNEI. V was trimmed by 6 bases and J by 5 bases, leaving 7 bases between them. The CDR3 contains 12 residues. DNA for the CDR3: TGTGCCAGCAGGGCAGGGAATGAAAAACTGTTTTTT. It yields the protein CASRAGNEKLFF.

The chain joins TRBV29-1 to TRBJ1-3; D is ambiguous. Germline CDR1 is SQVTM and CDR2 is ANQGSEA. V was cut by 7 bases and J by 0 bases, with 7 bases left in between. The CDR3 spans 12 residues. In DNA form, the CDR3 reads TGCAGCGGAGTAGACTCTGGAAACACCATATATTTT. Its translation is CSGVDSGNTIYF.

For this clonotype: It may be a read error: a sequence one base away is much more abundant. The chain uses TRBV2 and TRBJ1-2; no reliable D call. Germline V gives CDR1 SNHLY, CDR2 FYNNEI. V was trimmed by 5 bases and J by 0 bases, leaving 7 bases between them. This CDR3 has 13 amino acids. CDR3 nucleotide sequence: TGTGCCAGCAGTCCTGACCCTAACTATGGCTACACCTTC. Amino acids: CASSPDPNYGYTF.

The chain combines TRBV7-2 with TRBJ1-1, with 7 bases lining up with TRBD1. Trimming removed 6 bases from V and 6 bases from J; junction bases left unmatched: 13. The CDR3 loop spans 15 amino acids. CDR1 is SGHTA and CDR2 is FQGNSA in the germline V gene. The CDR3 bases are TGTGCCAGCAGTACCCGGTCGTCAGGGGGTTCTGAAGCTTTCTTT. Translated: CASSTRSSGGSEAFF. Drawing the rest from reference TRBV7-2 and TRBJ1-1, the complete variable domain is GAGVSQSPSNKVTEKGKDVELRCDPISGHTALYWYRQSLGQGLEFLIYFQGNSAPDKSGLPSDRFSAERTGGSVSTLTIQRTQQEDSAVYLCASSTRSSGGSEAFFGQGTRLTVV.

This clonotype was picked up many times. The chain uses TRBV29-1 and TRBJ2-2; D is possibly TRBD2 (6 bases). The CDR3 runs to 16 residues. Germline V CDR1 and CDR2: SQVTM, ANQGSEA. Trimming left V 4 bases short and J 1 base short, with 16 bases between. The CDR3 sequence: CSVGGGARVNTGELFF. As DNA, the CDR3 is TGCAGCGTTGGCGGCGGGGCGCGGGTGAACACCGGGGAGCTGTTTTTT.